Sequencing of this T cell receptor (beta chain) was carried out in a study of CD8 T cells in Susac syndrome. Findings of the study overall: A relatively small number of individuals underwent TCR sequencing and HLA analysis.

TEMRA cells were enriched by FACS, while CD8+ and CD4+ T cells were obtained through a negative isolation that was performed magnetically. Reverse transcription used about 0.45 to 1 ug RNA and random hexamers. The TCR beta CDR3 was amplified by immunoSEQ multiplex PCR across 54 Vbeta, 13 Jbeta. MiXCR, applied by TCRdb to the immunoSEQ multiplex PCR reads, yields one record per CDR3 protein. The sample lists hundreds of thousands of distinct CDR3 sequences, approximately 81% occurring once. Comments on this clonotype: Its antigen is as yet unknown.

Sequenced: CD8+ T cells from PBMCs. This TCR was sampled from a human donor with multiple sclerosis.

The CDR3 is CASSYSDGDQPQHF. The CDR3 DNA reads as TGTGCCAGCAGTTACTCTGACGGTGATCAGCCCCAGCATTTT. The chain combines TRBV6-5 with TRBJ1-5, with D uncertain. The V gene's germline CDR1 is MNHEY and CDR2 SVGAGI. V lost 0 bases and J 5 bases, leaving 8 bases between the germline ends. The CDR3 loop spans 14 amino acids.